A selection of T cell receptor beta chains follows, all from one sample in a study of blood T cell repertoires in COVID-19. TCRdb keeps only in-frame clones here, not all; method: immunoSEQ multiplex PCR. The sample shows 150,000 to 250,000 clones, roughly 94% of them seen only once. Sequencing was done on a sample of peripheral blood. These receptor sequences come from a man aged 30 to 39 with COVID-19, enrolled during active disease. Both conserved end residues are part of each CDR3. A D gene is named only where the DNA matches it firmly. Some rows have no size entry. The others give once, few or many, or a class for an expanded clone.

clone_size,v_call,j_call,d_call,cdr3_aa,cdr3_nt
NA,TRBV19,TRBJ1-6,TRBD1,CASSRTGGNSPLHF,TGTGCCAGTAGTAGAACAGGGGGAAATTCACCCCTCCACTTT
NA,TRBV5-1,TRBJ1-1,TRBD1,CASSKTGGDTEAFF,TGCGCCAGCAGCAAGACAGGGGGAGACACTGAAGCTTTCTTT
NA,TRBV28,TRBJ1-3,TRBD1,CASSLFRDRGNTIYF,TGTGCCAGCAGTTTATTCCGGGACAGGGGAAACACCATATATTTT
NA,TRBV18,TRBJ1-4,NA,CASSPDLSNEKLFF,TGTGCCAGCTCACCAGATCTAAGTAATGAAAAACTGTTTTTT
NA,TRBV7-9,TRBJ1-2,TRBD1,CASSPVTGGGYTF,TGTGCCAGCAGCCCCGTGACAGGGGGCGGCTACACCTTC
NA,TRBV2,TRBJ2-1,NA,CASSEARLADEQFF,TGTGCCAGCAGTGAAGCAAGGCTAGCCGATGAGCAGTTCTTC
NA,TRBV6-1,TRBJ2-7,TRBD1,CASSEANRGRYEQYF,TGTGCCAGCAGTGAAGCGAACAGGGGTAGGTACGAGCAGTACTTC
NA,TRBV10-1,TRBJ2-3,TRBD1,CASSLGQGAGNTQYF,TGCGCCAGCAGTCTGGGACAGGGGGCTGGGAATACGCAGTATTTT
NA,TRBV6-5,TRBJ1-5,NA,CASRVAAAGSQPQHF,TGTGCCAGCAGGGTGGCCGCGGCTGGGAGTCAGCCCCAGCATTTT
once,TRBV5-4,TRBJ2-1,NA,CASSPDTHSSYNEQFF,TGTGCCAGCAGCCCGGACACCCATAGCTCCTACAATGAGCAGTTCTTC
NA,TRBV4-2,TRBJ2-7,TRBD2,CASSPTGGSRAYEQYF,TGTGCCAGCAGCCCCACCGGGGGGTCCCGGGCCTACGAGCAGTACTTC
NA,TRBV19,TRBJ1-4,TRBD1,CASTVGTANEKLFF,TGTGCCAGTACAGTTGGGACAGCTAATGAAAAACTGTTTTTT
once,TRBV4-1,TRBJ1-1,TRBD1,CASSLRPTGGEVNTEAFF,TGCGCCAGCAGCTTGAGGCCGACAGGGGGCGAAGTTAACACTGAAGCTTTCTTT
NA,TRBV19,TRBJ2-1,NA,CASSTAIGPGNEQFF,TGTGCCAGTAGCACTGCGATTGGCCCGGGAAATGAGCAGTTCTTC
NA,TRBV4-1,TRBJ1-6,NA,CASMLIEGDSPLHF,TGCGCCAGCATGTTGATCGAAGGAGATTCACCCCTCCACTTT
NA,TRBV11-1,TRBJ2-1,TRBD2,CASSPGLAKFF,TGTGCCAGCAGCCCTGGACTAGCGAAGTTCTTC
NA,TRBV6-2/TRBV6-3,TRBJ1-2,TRBD1,CASSYSIKGQTLYGYTF,TGTGCCAGCAGTTACTCGATTAAGGGACAGACCCTATATGGCTACACCTTC
NA,TRBV3-1/TRBV3-2,TRBJ1-2,NA,CASSQGNRVGYTF,TGTGCCAGCAGCCAAGGCAACCGGGTTGGCTACACCTTC
NA,TRBV7-9,TRBJ1-2,TRBD1,CASSPPTGGAFNGYGYTF,TGTGCCAGCAGCCCGCCAACAGGGGGAGCCTTCAATGGCTATGGCTACACCTTC
NA,TRBV11-3,TRBJ2-3,NA,CASSLSVSGGTDTQYF,TGTGCCAGCAGCTTATCCGTTTCGGGAGGCACAGATACGCAGTATTTT
few,TRBV28,TRBJ1-6,TRBD1,CASSLNRGWNSPLHF,TGTGCCAGCAGCCTGAACAGGGGGTGGAATTCACCCCTCCACTTT
NA,TRBV5-1,TRBJ2-2,TRBD2,CASSPGLGQRELFF,TGCGCCAGCAGCCCGGGACTAGGCCAGAGGGAGCTGTTTTTT
NA,TRBV6-1,TRBJ1-2,NA,CASSESAGSYGYTF,TGTGCCAGCAGTGAATCGGCAGGATCCTATGGCTACACCTTC
NA,TRBV7-7,TRBJ2-1,TRBD2,CASSLHSGGSSYNEQFF,TGTGCCAGCAGCCTACATAGCGGGGGAAGCTCCTACAATGAGCAGTTCTTC
NA,TRBV20-1,TRBJ2-5,TRBD2,CSASPGLGYQETQYF,TGCAGTGCTAGTCCGGGACTAGGCTACCAAGAGACCCAGTACTTC
NA,TRBV28,TRBJ2-5,TRBD2,CASSLWIIGKRGGTKETQYF,TGTGCCAGCAGTTTATGGATAATCGGGAAGCGGGGCGGAACTAAAGAGACCCAGTACTTC
NA,TRBV11-2,TRBJ1-1,NA,CASSLGGANTEAFF,TGTGCCAGCAGCCTCGGCGGGGCGAACACTGAAGCTTTCTTT
NA,TRBV9,TRBJ1-1,NA,CASSVTPGDTEAFF,TGTGCCAGCAGCGTTACCCCGGGGGACACTGAAGCTTTCTTT
NA,TRBV29-1,TRBJ2-1,TRBD2,CSAEGRGDRNEQFF,TGCAGCGCGGAGGGGCGGGGGGACCGCAATGAGCAGTTCTTC
NA,TRBV11-2,TRBJ1-1,TRBD1,CASSSGQAEAFF,TGTGCCAGCAGCTCCGGACAGGCTGAAGCTTTCTTT
NA,TRBV2,TRBJ1-2,NA,CASSTPNYGYTF,TGTGCCAGCAGTACTCCTAACTATGGCTACACCTTC
once,TRBV7-9,TRBJ1-1,NA,CASSLGTPGTKNTEAFF,TGTGCCAGCAGCTTAGGGACCCCCGGGACAAAGAACACTGAAGCTTTCTTT
NA,TRBV5-5,TRBJ2-7,NA,CASSLEVKSQGQYF,TGTGCCAGCAGCTTGGAGGTTAAATCCCAGGGGCAGTACTTC
NA,TRBV19,TRBJ1-1,NA,CASSIDLWGGTMNTEAFF,TGTGCCAGTAGTATAGATCTATGGGGCGGAACCATGAACACTGAAGCTTTCTTT
NA,TRBV30,TRBJ1-2,TRBD1,CAWSAAGTGGGYTF,TGTGCCTGGAGTGCGGCCGGGACAGGGGGTGGCTACACCTTC
NA,TRBV5-6,TRBJ2-5,TRBD1,CASSAGTGWETQYF,TGTGCCAGCAGCGCCGGGACAGGGTGGGAGACCCAGTACTTC
NA,TRBV27,TRBJ1-2,NA,CASSPRAGNPYGYTF,TGTGCCAGCAGTCCACGGGCGGGGAACCCCTATGGCTACACCTTC
NA,TRBV12-3/TRBV12-4,TRBJ2-5,NA,CASRAGRTQYF,TGTGCCAGCCGGGCGGGGAGGACCCAGTACTTC
NA,TRBV5-4,TRBJ2-7,TRBD2,CASSLEGGTSLSEQYF,TGTGCCAGCAGCTTGGAGGGGGGGACTAGTCTCTCCGAGCAGTACTTC
NA,TRBV2,TRBJ1-1,NA,CASIRQTNTEAFF,TGTGCCAGCATTAGACAGACGAACACTGAAGCTTTCTTT
NA,TRBV7-9,TRBJ2-5,NA,CASSLNRRQGYETQYF,TGTGCCAGCAGCTTAAATCGGCGGCAGGGATACGAGACCCAGTACTTC